The subject of this entry is one T cell receptor beta chain. Its antigen is as yet unknown. The data stem from a study of STAT3 mutations in large granular lymphocyte leukemia. Study information: Roughly 37% of treated T-LGLL patients showed hematologic response to immunosuppression.

Clones were sequenced by immunoSEQ multiplex PCR, and TCRdb holds only the in-frame ones, with some missing. The table includes roughly 3,300 clones, roughly 90% detected once. Study observations and caveats: Persisting codominant clonotypes may have hidden a small pathogenic clone. Samples missed the first appearance of the clone. After therapy, 6 of 18 patients switched clonotypes, all new clones STAT3 wild type. In T-cell large granular lymphocyte leukemia, about half of patients showed multiple immunodominant subclonotypes.

V lost 0 bases and J 3 bases, leaving 5 bases between the germline ends. The CDR3 is 13 amino acids. Germline loops: CDR1 LGHNA, CDR2 YSLEER. The sequence derives from a man between 35 and 55 years old with T-cell large granular lymphocyte leukemia. Some clones in this sample may be carry-over from other donors' samples. The sequenced sample consisted of peripheral blood mononuclear cells. The chain recombines TRBV4-3 with TRBJ1-1; D not certain. CDR3 region: CASSQDLDTEAFF. The DNA for the CDR3 is TGCGCCAGCAGCCAAGACCTTGACACTGAAGCTTTCTTT.